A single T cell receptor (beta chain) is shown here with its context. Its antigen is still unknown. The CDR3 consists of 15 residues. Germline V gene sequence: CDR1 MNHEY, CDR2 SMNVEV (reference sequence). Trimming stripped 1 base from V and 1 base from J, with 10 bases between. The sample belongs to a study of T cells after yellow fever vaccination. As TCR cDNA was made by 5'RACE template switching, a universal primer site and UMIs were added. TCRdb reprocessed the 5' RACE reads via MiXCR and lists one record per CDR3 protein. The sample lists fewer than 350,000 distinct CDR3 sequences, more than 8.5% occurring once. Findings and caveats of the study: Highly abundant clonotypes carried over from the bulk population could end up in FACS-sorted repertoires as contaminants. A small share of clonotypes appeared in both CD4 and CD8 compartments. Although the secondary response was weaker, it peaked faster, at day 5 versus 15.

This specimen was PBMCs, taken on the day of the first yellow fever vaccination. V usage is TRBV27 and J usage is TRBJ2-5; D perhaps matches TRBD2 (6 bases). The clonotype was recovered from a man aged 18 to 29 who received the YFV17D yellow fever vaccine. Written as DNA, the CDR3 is TGTGCCAGCAGTTTATGGGCGGGACGCCAAGAGACCCAGTACTTC. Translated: CASSLWAGRQETQYF.